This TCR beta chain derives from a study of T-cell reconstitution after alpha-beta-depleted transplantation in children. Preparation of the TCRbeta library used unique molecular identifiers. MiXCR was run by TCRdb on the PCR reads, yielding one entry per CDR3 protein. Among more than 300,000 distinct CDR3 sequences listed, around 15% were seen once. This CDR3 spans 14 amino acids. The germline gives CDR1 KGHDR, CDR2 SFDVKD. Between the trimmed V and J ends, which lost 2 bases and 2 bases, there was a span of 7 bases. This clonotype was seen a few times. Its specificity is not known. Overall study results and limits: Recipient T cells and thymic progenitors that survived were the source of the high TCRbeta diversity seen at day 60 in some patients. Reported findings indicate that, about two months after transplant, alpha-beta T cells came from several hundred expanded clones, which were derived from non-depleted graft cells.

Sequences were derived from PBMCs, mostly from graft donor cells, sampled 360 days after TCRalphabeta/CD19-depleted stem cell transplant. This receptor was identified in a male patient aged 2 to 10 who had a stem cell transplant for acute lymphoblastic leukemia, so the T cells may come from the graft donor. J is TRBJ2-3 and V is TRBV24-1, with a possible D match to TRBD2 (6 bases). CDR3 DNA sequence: TGTGCCACCAGTGATTGGGACTCCACAGATACGCAGTATTTT. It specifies CATSDWDSTDTQYF.